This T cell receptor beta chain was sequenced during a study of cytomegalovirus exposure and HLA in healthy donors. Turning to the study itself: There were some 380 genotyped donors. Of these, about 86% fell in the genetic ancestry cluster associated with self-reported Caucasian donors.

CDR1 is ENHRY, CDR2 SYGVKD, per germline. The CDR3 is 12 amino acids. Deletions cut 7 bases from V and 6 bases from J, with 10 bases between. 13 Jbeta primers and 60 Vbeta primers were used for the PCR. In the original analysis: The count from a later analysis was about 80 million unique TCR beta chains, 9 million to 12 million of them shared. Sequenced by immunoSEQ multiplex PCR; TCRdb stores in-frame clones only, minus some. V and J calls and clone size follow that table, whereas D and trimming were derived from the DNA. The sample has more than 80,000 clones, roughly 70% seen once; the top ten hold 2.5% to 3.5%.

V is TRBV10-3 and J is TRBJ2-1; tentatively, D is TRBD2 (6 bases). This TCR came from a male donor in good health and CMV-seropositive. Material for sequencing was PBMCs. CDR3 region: CAIKVSGNEQFF. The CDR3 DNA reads TGTGCCATCAAGGTTAGCGGCAATGAGCAGTTCTTC.